Each of the 32 T cell receptor beta chains below was sequenced from the same sample in a study of human versus mouse CDR3 diversity and MHC coevolution. The data were produced by immunoSEQ multiplex PCR, yet TCRdb's version contains in-frame clones alone and is incomplete. The table lists about 81,000 clones, just over 90% of them singletons. Sequencing was done on a sample of naive CD4+ T cells from blood. Subset defined: CD45RO-negative CD62L-positive naive CD4 T cells. Source of these receptors: a person aged 30 to 69 in good health.

DNA of the CDR3: TGTGCCAGCAGCTTCGACTCCAGAAGACGGACTTCCTACGAGCAGTACTTC. Amino acids: CASSFDSRRRTSYEQYF. The chain links TRBV7-2 to TRBJ2-7; TRBD2 is a possible D gene (5 bases). Trimming took off 3 bases at V and 1 base at J, with 19 bases between the two ends. Per the germline V gene, CDR1 is SGHTA and CDR2 is FQGNSA. The CDR3 spans 17 residues.

The chain joins TRBV9 to TRBJ1-1; possible D gene TRBD1, 6 bases. Germline lookup yields CDR1 SGDLS and CDR2 YYNGEE. The CDR3 consists of 16 residues. Trimming left V 3 bases short and J 7 bases short, with 22 bases between. DNA for the CDR3: TGTGCCAGCAGCGCAGACCTCCGGGGGGCTGGAAATGAAGCTTTCTTT. Amino acids: CASSADLRGAGNEAFF.

CDR3 region: CASTPGHYDQPQHF. DNA for the CDR3: TGTGCCAGCACCCCGGGACATTATGATCAGCCCCAGCATTTT. The chain employs TRBV6-1 and TRBJ1-5; tentatively, D is TRBD1 (6 bases). Germline-derived CDR1 and CDR2 are MNHNS and SASEGT. Trimming removed 7 bases from V and 5 bases from J, with 15 bases in between. The length of the CDR3 is 14 residues.

The chain has TRBV6-5 and TRBJ2-1; tentative D call: TRBD1 (5 bases). The CDR3 runs 15 residues. Trimming removed 2 bases at V and 2 bases at J, with 10 bases between. Germline loops: CDR1 MNHEY, CDR2 SVGAGI. The CDR3 nucleotides read TGTGCCAGCAGTTACGAAAGGGGCCCCTACAATGAGCAGTTCTTC. It encodes CASSYERGPYNEQFF.

The rearrangement joins TRBV7-2 to TRBJ2-2; 7 nucleotides match TRBD2. V trimming: 0 bases; J trimming: 6 bases; junction bases outside the gene matches: 4. CDR3 size: 15 residues. Germline loops: CDR1 SGHTA, CDR2 FQGNSA. The CDR3 bases are TGTGCCAGCAGCTTAGCGGGAGGGTGGTCCGGGGAGCTGTTTTTT. Protein product: CASSLAGGWSGELFF.

The rearrangement uses TRBV7-2 and TRBJ1-1; D may be TRBD1 (5 bases). This CDR3 has 15 residues. CDR1 is SGHTA, CDR2 FQGNSA, per germline. With 2 bases removed from V and 0 bases from J, the gap between germline ends came to 10 bases. The CDR3 loop reads CASSLQGPVNTEAFF. CDR3 nucleotide sequence: TGTGCCAGCAGCTTACAGGGCCCAGTGAACACTGAAGCTTTCTTT.

The chain links TRBV6-4 to TRBJ2-1; tentative D call: TRBD2 (7 bases). This CDR3 is built from 14 residues. The V gene lost 6 bases and the J gene lost 6 bases, with 15 bases spanning the gap. The V gene's germline CDR1 is MRHNA and CDR2 SNTAGT. This chain's CDR3 is CASSLRGAGNEQFF. The CDR3 DNA reads as TGTGCCAGCAGCCTACGGGGGGCGGGCAATGAGCAGTTCTTC.

The rearrangement links TRBV30 to TRBJ2-3, with 7 bases matching TRBD1. CDR1 and CDR2 from the germline V gene are GTSNPN and SVGIG (reference sequence). The J segment lost 3 bases and the V segment lost 1 base, leaving 4 bases of the junction unmatched. The CDR3 consists of 14 residues. In DNA, the CDR3 is TGTGCCTGGAGTGGACAGGGATGGACAGATACGCAGTATTTT. Translation gives CAWSGQGWTDTQYF.

The chain combines TRBV10-3 with TRBJ1-1; no clear D gene. Germline V gives CDR1 ENHRY, CDR2 SYGVKD. The V end was cut by 9 bases, the J end by 3 bases, with 32 bases between. This CDR3 spans 19 amino acids. DNA of the CDR3: TGTGCCATTCCGAAGTCCCCGTTTCCCGCTCTCGTGAGGGACACTGAAGCTTTCTTT. Its translation: CAIPKSPFPALVRDTEAFF.

This chain connects TRBV2 to TRBJ2-7; D is possibly TRBD2 (6 bases). The CDR3 has 13 residues. V was trimmed by 11 bases and J by 4 bases, leaving 18 bases between them. Germline lookup yields CDR1 SNHLY and CDR2 FYNNEI. CDR3 protein: CAGGAGASYEQYF. The CDR3 DNA is TGTGCCGGAGGGGCCGGGGCGTCTTACGAGCAGTACTTC.

A single count supports this clone. The genes are TRBV5-8 and TRBJ2-3, with TRBD1 identical over 8 bases. This CDR3 has 15 residues. With V trimmed by 0 bases and J by 4 bases, 4 bases remained unmatched. Germline-derived CDR1 and CDR2 are SGHTS and YDEGEE. The chain's CDR3 is CASSLAGTGSDTQYF. The CDR3, as DNA: TGTGCCAGCAGCTTGGCCGGGACAGGTTCAGATACGCAGTATTTT.

The rearrangement links TRBV30 to TRBJ2-1; possible D gene TRBD1, 5 bases. The V gene's germline CDR1 is GTSNPN and CDR2 SVGIG (reference sequence). There are 13 residues in the CDR3. V lost 2 bases to trimming and J lost 7 bases, with 12 bases between them. The CDR3 loop is CAWSPRARNEQFF. The CDR3 nucleotides read TGTGCCTGGAGTCCCAGGGCGAGGAATGAGCAGTTCTTC.

The rearrangement joins TRBV9 to TRBJ1-6; 9 bases are shared with TRBD1. There are 17 residues in the CDR3. With 0 bases clipped from V and 9 bases from J, the junction kept 10 bases outside the gene matches. Germline values: CDR1 SGDLS, CDR2 YYNGEE. CDR3 coding DNA: TGTGCCAGCAGCGTAGCTCTAGGACAGGGGCAGGGTTCACCCCTCCACTTT. Protein: CASSVALGQGQGSPLHF.

V is TRBV5-1 and J is TRBJ2-7, with D possibly TRBD2 on 6 matching bases. Between the trimmed V and J ends, which lost 4 bases and 2 bases, there was a span of 16 bases. The CDR3 is 15 amino acids. The V gene's germline CDR1 is SGHRS and CDR2 YFSETQ. CDR3 sequence reads: CASSRSGTSPYEQYF. The CDR3 bases are TGCGCCAGCAGCCGCTCCGGGACTTCACCCTACGAGCAGTACTTC.

This chain links TRBV25-1 with TRBJ2-2; TRBD2 might be the D (7 bases). Germline CDR1 and CDR2: MGHDK and SYGVNS. This CDR3 region has 16 residues. Between the trimmed V and J ends, which lost 7 bases and 6 bases, there was a span of 21 bases. DNA for the CDR3: TGTGCCAGCACCCCCCCCTGGGGGGGGGCCGCCGGGGAGCTGTTTTTT. Amino acid sequence: CASTPPWGGAAGELFF.

V is TRBV5-5 and J is TRBJ1-4; a weak D match, TRBD1 (6 bases). V lost 0 bases, J lost 5 bases, and 14 bases lay in between. The CDR3 loop spans 16 amino acids. Germline lookup yields CDR1 SGHKS and CDR2 YYEKEE (reference sequence). For the CDR3, the DNA is TGTGCCAGCAGCTTGGTATGGGGGCAGGGGAATGAAAAACTGTTTTTT. Amino acid sequence: CASSLVWGQGNEKLFF. Full variable domain (rest looked up from reference TRBV5-5 and TRBJ1-4): DAGVTQSPTHLIKTRGQQVTLRCSPISGHKSVSWYQQVLGQGPQFIFQYYEKEERGRGNFPDRFSARQFPNYSSELNVNALLLGDSALYLCASSLVWGQGNEKLFFGSGTQLSVL.

The chain carries TRBV18 and TRBJ2-7; 10 bases match TRBD1. Per the germline V gene, CDR1 is KGHSH and CDR2 is LQKENI. The CDR3 is 14 amino acids. V shed 3 bases and J 4 bases; nucleotides not matched to a gene: 3. This CDR3 is CASSPRQGAYEQYF. CDR3 coding DNA: TGTGCCAGCTCACCCCGACAGGGGGCATACGAGCAGTACTTC.

The chain combines TRBV19 with TRBJ1-5, with D possibly being TRBD1 (6 bases). Looked up from germline, CDR1 is LNHDA and CDR2 is SQIVND (reference sequence). The CDR3 consists of 15 residues. Trimming took off 5 bases at V and 5 bases at J, with 16 bases between the two ends. CDR3 sequence (DNA): TGTGCCAGTAGTCTCATGGCGGGGGGCGATCAGCCCCAGCATTTT. Encoded protein: CASSLMAGGDQPQHF.

The chain links TRBV5-1 to TRBJ2-3; 12 bases match TRBD1. The CDR3 has 20 amino acids. J was trimmed by 0 bases and V by 4 bases; bases with no gene match: 15. Germline lookup yields CDR1 SGHRS and CDR2 YFSETQ. This CDR3 reads CASSLSGEGQGAPSTDTQYF. Here the CDR3 DNA reads TGCGCCAGCAGCCTCTCAGGGGAGGGACAGGGGGCACCTAGCACAGATACGCAGTATTTT.

This chain joins TRBV5-8 and TRBJ1-1; D is unresolved. Germline assignment: CDR1 SGHTS and CDR2 YDEGEE. The CDR3 covers 14 residues. V lost 0 bases and J 3 bases, leaving 9 bases between the germline ends. Here the CDR3 DNA reads TGTGCCAGCAGCTTGGATGCGGGGTACACTGAAGCTTTCTTT. It codes for CASSLDAGYTEAFF.

This clone was picked up a small number of times. This chain connects TRBV10-3 to TRBJ1-1; D is undetermined. The CDR3 totals 13 residues. CDR1 ENHRY and CDR2 SYGVKD come from the germline V gene. Trimming removed 7 bases from V and 0 bases from J, with 9 bases in between. DNA for the CDR3: TGTGCCATCAATAGTCAAGTGAACACTGAAGCTTTCTTT. It yields the protein CAINSQVNTEAFF.

This chain connects TRBV5-1 to TRBJ2-7, with D perhaps TRBD2 (6 bases). Looked up from germline, CDR1 is SGHRS and CDR2 is YFSETQ. Trimming removed 0 bases at V and 11 bases at J, with 15 bases between. The CDR3 covers 13 residues. For the CDR3, the DNA is TGCGCCAGCAGCTTGGCCGGAGCGTCGGGAGAGTACTTC. Residues: CASSLAGASGEYF.

This clone has a single count. The V call is TRBV12-5, the J call TRBJ2-3; 12 bases agree with TRBD1. The CDR3 is made up of 15 amino acids. The germline CDR1 and CDR2 sequences are LGHNT and FRNRAP. The V segment lost 7 bases and the J segment 5 bases; nucleotides outside the gene matches: 7. CDR3 loop: CASALGTGGGDTQYF. In nucleotides, the CDR3 is TGTGCTAGTGCCCTCGGGACAGGGGGCGGAGATACGCAGTATTTT.

In nucleotides, the CDR3 is TGTGCCAGCAGCTTGAGACGGAGCTCCTACAATGAGCAGTTCTTC. It translates to CASSLRRSSYNEQFF. The chain has TRBV5-4 and TRBJ2-1; no reliable D call. The germline V and J ends were trimmed by 1 base and 0 bases, with 8 bases remaining between them. Germline lookup yields CDR1 SGHNT and CDR2 YYREEE (reference sequence). The CDR3 has 15 amino acids.

CDR3 sequence (DNA): TGTGCCAGTAGTATAAAGGGGGGGCAGGGAGTTTTCTCTGGGGCCAACGTCCTGACTTTC. Protein sequence: CASSIKGGQGVFSGANVLTF. The chain recombines TRBV19 with TRBJ2-6; possible D gene TRBD2, 7 bases. The CDR3 is 20 amino acids. Trimming took 2 bases from V and 0 from J, leaving 20 bases between them. The germline gives CDR1 LNHDA, CDR2 SQIVND (reference sequence).

V is TRBV28 and J is TRBJ1-5; D gene unclear. V lost 8 bases and J lost 7, with 18 bases in between. Germline values: CDR1 MDHEN, CDR2 SYDVKM. The CDR3 totals 14 residues. In nucleotides, the CDR3 is TGTGCCAGCTCCCCGACGCTTTCGGGGCAGCCCCAGCATTTT. It yields the protein CASSPTLSGQPQHF.

Concerning this clone itself: This same CDR3 is encoded by further DNA sequences in the sample. V usage is TRBV7-3 and J usage is TRBJ1-1; D is undetermined. Germline CDR1 and CDR2: SGHTA and FQGTGA. The CDR3 has 13 amino acids. The V end lost 5 bases, the J end lost 2 bases, and 9 bases lay between the germline ends. The CDR3 coding sequence is TGTGCCAGCAGCCAACGGAGAAACACTGAAGCTTTCTTT. Amino acids: CASSQRRNTEAFF.

This chain links TRBV19 with TRBJ2-7; 7 bases map to TRBD1. The CDR3 consists of 16 residues. Germline values: CDR1 LNHDA, CDR2 SQIVND (reference sequence). V shed 0 bases and J 6 bases; nucleotides not matched to a gene: 11. DNA for the CDR3: TGTGCCAGTAGTATAGATTTTCGGCAGGGACAGATCGAGCAGTACTTC. Residues: CASSIDFRQGQIEQYF. Supplemented by reference TRBV19 and TRBJ2-7, the full variable domain reads DGGITQSPKYLFRKEGQNVTLSCEQNLNHDAMYWYRQDPGQGLRLIYYSQIVNDFQKGDIAEGYSVSREKKESFPLTVTSAQKNPTAFYLCASSIDFRQGQIEQYFGPGTRLTVT.

This chain uses TRBV10-3 with TRBJ1-2, with no clear D. V was trimmed by 0 bases and J by 3 bases, leaving 11 bases between them. The CDR3 length is 15 residues. CDR1 is ENHRY, CDR2 SYGVKD, per germline. The CDR3: CAISESNRPDYGYTF. The CDR3 DNA is TGTGCCATCAGTGAGTCGAATCGCCCAGACTATGGCTACACCTTC.

V usage is TRBV28 and J usage is TRBJ2-2, with TRBD2 identical over 15 bases. The ends lost 4 bases at V and 5 bases at J; junction bases unmatched: 17. The CDR3 runs to 21 residues. CDR1 and CDR2 from the germline V gene are MDHEN and SYDVKM. The CDR3 reads CASSSRPGTSGRRRVTGELFF. CDR3 DNA: TGTGCCAGCAGTTCCCGGCCCGGGACTAGCGGGAGGCGACGAGTAACCGGGGAGCTGTTTTTT.

This chain connects TRBV7-9 to TRBJ2-7, with D perhaps matching TRBD1 (6 bases). There are 12 residues in the CDR3. Per the germline V gene, CDR1 is SEHNR and CDR2 is FQNEAQ (reference sequence). V lost 7 bases to trimming and J lost 4 bases, with 11 bases between them. The CDR3 nucleotides are TGTGCCAGCACCCGACAGGATTACGAGCAGTACTTC. Its protein is CASTRQDYEQYF.

V usage is TRBV28 and J usage is TRBJ1-6; TRBD1 matches 8 bases. This CDR3 region has 17 residues. Trimming cost V 5 bases and J 1 base; bases outside gene matches: 7. Germline CDR1 reads MDHEN; CDR2 reads SYDVKM. The CDR3 sequence is CASSLRTGRSYNSPLHF. Here the CDR3 DNA reads TGTGCCAGCAGTCTCCGGACAGGGAGGTCCTATAATTCACCCCTCCACTTT.